This record concerns one T cell receptor (beta chain) sequence. The same CDR3 is also encoded by other DNA sequences in this sample. The germline CDR1 and CDR2 sequences are MNHEY and SMNVEV (reference sequence). Trimming took 2 bases from V and 4 from J; bases not matched to a gene: 4. The CDR3 covers 15 residues. This record belongs to a study of blood T cell repertoires in COVID-19. Data came from immunoSEQ multiplex PCR; TCRdb stores just in-frame clones and leaves some out. The sample contains roughly 150,000 clones, almost 85% of which appear only once. The specimen sequenced was peripheral blood. The rearrangement joins TRBV27 to TRBJ1-5, with 8 positions matching TRBD1. The source is a woman over 75 with COVID-19, enrolled during active disease. CDR3 region: CASSLGQGGNQPQHF. CDR3 in DNA: TGTGCCAGCAGTTTAGGACAGGGAGGAAATCAGCCCCAGCATTTT.